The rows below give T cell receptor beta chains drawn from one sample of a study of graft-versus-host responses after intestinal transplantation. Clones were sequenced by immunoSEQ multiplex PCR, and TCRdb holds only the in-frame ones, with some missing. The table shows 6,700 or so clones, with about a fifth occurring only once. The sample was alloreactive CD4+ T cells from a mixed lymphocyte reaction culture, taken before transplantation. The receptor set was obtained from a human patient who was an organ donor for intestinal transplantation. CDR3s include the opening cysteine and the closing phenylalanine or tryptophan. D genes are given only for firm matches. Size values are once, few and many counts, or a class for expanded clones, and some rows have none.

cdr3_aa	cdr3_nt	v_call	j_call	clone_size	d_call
CASDLRTDYNEQFF	TGTGCCAGCGATCTACGGACAGACTACAATGAGCAGTTCTTC	TRBV6-1	TRBJ2-1	few	-
CASSLPGGAVYGYTF	TGTGCCAGCAGCTTGCCCGGTGGGGCAGTCTATGGCTACACCTTC	TRBV5-4	TRBJ1-2	-	-
CASRVTGVDGYTF	TGTGCCAGCAGGGTGACAGGGGTAGATGGCTACACCTTC	TRBV6-1	TRBJ1-2	many	TRBD1
CASSLVGTVGTDTQYF	TGTGCCAGCAGCTTAGTGGGGACAGTAGGCACAGATACGCAGTATTTT	TRBV7-3	TRBJ2-3	few	TRBD1
CASSPPNSPLHF	TGTGCCAGCAGCCCACCGAATTCACCCCTCCACTTT	TRBV7-6	TRBJ1-6	-	-
CASSLHSYEQYF	TGTGCCAGCAGCTTACACAGCTACGAGCAGTACTTC	TRBV7-9	TRBJ2-7	few	-
CAISESRTGSGQYF	TGTGCCATCAGTGAGTCGAGGACAGGGTCCGGGCAGTACTTC	TRBV6-6	TRBJ2-7	-	TRBD1
CASSLDPRSYNEQFF	TGTGCCAGCAGCTTGGACCCCCGCTCCTACAATGAGCAGTTCTTC	TRBV5-4	TRBJ2-1	medium-sized	-
CAGLAGGPQSSYEQYF	TGTGCCGGCCTAGCGGGGGGCCCCCAGAGCTCCTACGAGCAGTACTTC	TRBV7-9	TRBJ2-7	-	TRBD2
CASSWTTTGGGGYTF	TGTGCCAGCAGCTGGACCACGACAGGGGGCGGTGGCTACACCTTC	TRBV7-2	TRBJ1-2	-	TRBD1
CSAIQQETQYF	TGCAGTGCTATACAGCAAGAGACCCAGTACTTC	TRBV20-1	TRBJ2-5	-	-
CASSLEGSGIGANVLTF	TGTGCCAGCAGCTTAGAGGGGTCGGGTATAGGGGCCAACGTCCTGACTTTC	TRBV7-6	TRBJ2-6	few	-
CATPGSRAITDTQYF	TGTGCCACCCCGGGGAGCCGCGCTATCACAGATACGCAGTATTTT	TRBV7-2	TRBJ2-3	few	-
CASSRGQNPHEQYF	TGTGCCAGCTCCCGGGGCCAGAACCCCCACGAGCAGTACTTC	TRBV2	TRBJ2-7	-	-
CASSYLGQYNSPLHF	TGTGCCAGCAGTTACCTAGGACAGTATAATTCACCCCTCCACTTT	TRBV6-6	TRBJ1-6	few	-
CASSKQGAQTYEQYF	TGCGCCAGCAGTAAACAGGGGGCCCAGACCTACGAGCAGTACTTC	TRBV5-1	TRBJ2-7	-	TRBD1
CASSQVRETQYF	TGTGCCAGCAGCCAAGTCAGAGAGACCCAGTACTTC	TRBV14	TRBJ2-5	few	-
CASSRALGASGGLQGVAQYF	TGCGCCAGCAGCCGAGCCCTCGGGGCTAGCGGGGGCCTGCAGGGGGTTGCCCAGTACTTC	TRBV4-1	TRBJ2-5	few	TRBD2
CASSVGQGAYEQYF	TGTGCCAGCAGCGTAGGACAGGGGGCGTACGAGCAGTACTTC	TRBV9	TRBJ2-7	-	TRBD1
CASSLSGNTEAFF	TGTGCCAGCAGCTTGTCAGGGAACACTGAAGCTTTCTTT	TRBV7-6	TRBJ1-1	-	-
CASSPRTGGVWYEQYF	TGTGCCAGCAGCCCAAGGACAGGGGGCGTATGGTACGAGCAGTACTTC	TRBV7-9	TRBJ2-7	-	TRBD1
CASSFWHTARETQYF	TGTGCCAGCAGCTTTTGGCACACAGCCCGGGAGACCCAGTACTTC	TRBV5-6	TRBJ2-5	-	-
CASRTGGATEAFF	TGTGCCAGCAGGACAGGGGGCGCGACTGAAGCTTTCTTT	TRBV6-1	TRBJ1-1	-	TRBD1
CASSLGRSTNTGELFF	TGTGCCAGCAGTTTGGGCAGGTCCACGAACACCGGGGAGCTGTTTTTT	TRBV6-5	TRBJ2-2	few	-
CASSPPGKQETQYF	TGTGCCAGCAGCCCCCCCGGAAAGCAAGAGACCCAGTACTTC	TRBV5-5	TRBJ2-5	-	-
CASSLGASGVTDTQYF	TGCGCCAGCAGCTTGGGTGCTAGCGGGGTCACAGATACGCAGTATTTT	TRBV5-1	TRBJ2-3	-	TRBD2
CASSLVYASGGGEQFF	TGTGCCAGCAGCTTAGTCTATGCTAGCGGGGGCGGTGAGCAGTTCTTC	TRBV7-9	TRBJ2-1	-	TRBD2
CASSPGLGGIYEQYF	TGTGCCAGCAGCCCCGGACTAGGCGGCATCTACGAGCAGTACTTC	TRBV7-2	TRBJ2-7	few	TRBD2
CASSLQGRGNNEQFF	TGTGCCAGCAGCCTCCAGGGGCGGGGGAACAATGAGCAGTTCTTC	TRBV11-3	TRBJ2-1	few	-
CASSISGVYGYTF	TGTGCCAGCAGTATCTCGGGGGTTTATGGCTACACCTTC	TRBV6-1	TRBJ1-2	-	-
CASSPKAGGPNEQFF	TGTGCCAGCAGCCCCAAAGCGGGGGGGCCAAATGAGCAGTTCTTC	TRBV7-2	TRBJ2-1	-	TRBD2
CASSLLAGKPTDTQYF	TGCGCCAGCAGCTTGCTAGCGGGGAAACCCACAGATACGCAGTATTTT	TRBV5-1	TRBJ2-3	-	TRBD2
CASSPIRSRATTGELFF	TGTGCCAGCAGCCCAATCCGGTCCAGGGCCACCACCGGGGAGCTGTTTTTT	TRBV4-2	TRBJ2-2	-	-
CASSQDKVRLGYEQYF	TGCGCCAGCAGCCAAGATAAAGTTAGGCTGGGCTACGAGCAGTACTTC	TRBV4-1	TRBJ2-7	medium-sized	-
CASRGTYEQYF	TGTGCCAGCAGGGGCACCTACGAGCAGTACTTC	TRBV5-7	TRBJ2-7	-	-